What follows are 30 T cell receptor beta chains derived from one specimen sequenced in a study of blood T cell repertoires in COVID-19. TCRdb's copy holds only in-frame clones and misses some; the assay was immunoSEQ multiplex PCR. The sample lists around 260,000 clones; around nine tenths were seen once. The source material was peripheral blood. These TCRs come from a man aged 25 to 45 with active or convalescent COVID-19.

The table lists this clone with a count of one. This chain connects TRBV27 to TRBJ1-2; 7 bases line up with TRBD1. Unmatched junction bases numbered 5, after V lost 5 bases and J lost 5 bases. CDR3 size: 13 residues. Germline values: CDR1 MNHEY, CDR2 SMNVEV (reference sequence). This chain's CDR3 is CASSATGYYGYTF. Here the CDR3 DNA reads TGTGCCAGCAGTGCGACAGGGTATTATGGCTACACCTTC.

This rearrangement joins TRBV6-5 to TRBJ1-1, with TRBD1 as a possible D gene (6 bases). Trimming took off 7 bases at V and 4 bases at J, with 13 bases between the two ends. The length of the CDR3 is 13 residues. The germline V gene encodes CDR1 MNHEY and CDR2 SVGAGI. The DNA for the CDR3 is TGTGCCAGCATATGGGACACCGCCACTGAAGCTTTCTTT. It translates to CASIWDTATEAFF.

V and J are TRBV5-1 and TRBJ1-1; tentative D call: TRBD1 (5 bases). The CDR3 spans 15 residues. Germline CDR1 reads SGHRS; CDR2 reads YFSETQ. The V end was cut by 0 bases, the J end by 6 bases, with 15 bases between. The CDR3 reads CASSLVTGEGAEAFF. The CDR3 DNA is TGCGCCAGCAGCTTGGTGACGGGGGAAGGTGCTGAAGCTTTCTTT.

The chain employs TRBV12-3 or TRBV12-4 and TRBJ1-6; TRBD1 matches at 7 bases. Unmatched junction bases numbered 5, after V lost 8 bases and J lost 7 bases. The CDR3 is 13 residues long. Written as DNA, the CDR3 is TGTGCCAGCCACAGGGGCGGGAATTCACCCCTCCACTTT. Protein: CASHRGGNSPLHF.

CDR3 bases: TGTGCCAGCAGCTTAGGGCTAGCGGGTGTCACAGATACGCAGTATTTT. Translating gives CASSLGLAGVTDTQYF. V and J are TRBV7-9 and TRBJ2-3, with 8 bases aligning to TRBD2. Germline V lookup: CDR1 SEHNR, CDR2 FQNEAQ (reference sequence). V dropped 1 base and J dropped 2; count of bases not matched to a gene: 5. This CDR3 has 16 residues.

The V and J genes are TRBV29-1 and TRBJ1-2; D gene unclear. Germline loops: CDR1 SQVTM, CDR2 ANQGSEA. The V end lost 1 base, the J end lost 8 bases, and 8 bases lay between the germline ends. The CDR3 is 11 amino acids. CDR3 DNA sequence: TGCAGCGTTGAAGTTGGGAGGGGCTACACCTTC. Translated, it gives CSVEVGRGYTF. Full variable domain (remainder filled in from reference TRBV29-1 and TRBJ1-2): SAVISQKPSRDICQRGTSLTIQCQVDSQVTMMFWYRQQPGQSLTLIATANQGSEATYESGFVIDKFPISRPNLTFSTLTVSNMSPEDSSIYLCSVEVGRGYTFGSGTRLTVV.

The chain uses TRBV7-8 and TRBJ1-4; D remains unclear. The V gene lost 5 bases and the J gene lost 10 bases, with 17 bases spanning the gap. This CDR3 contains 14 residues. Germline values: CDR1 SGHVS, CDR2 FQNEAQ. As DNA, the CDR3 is TGTGCCAGCAGCGGAGAGAGAGTAGCGGGAAAACTGTTTTTT. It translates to CASSGERVAGKLFF.

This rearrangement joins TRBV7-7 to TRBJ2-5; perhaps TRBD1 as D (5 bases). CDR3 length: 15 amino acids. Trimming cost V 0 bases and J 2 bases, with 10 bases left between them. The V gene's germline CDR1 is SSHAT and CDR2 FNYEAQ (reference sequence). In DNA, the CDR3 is TGTGCCAGCAGCTTAGCTCCGCAGGGTCAAGAGACCCAGTACTTC. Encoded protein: CASSLAPQGQETQYF.

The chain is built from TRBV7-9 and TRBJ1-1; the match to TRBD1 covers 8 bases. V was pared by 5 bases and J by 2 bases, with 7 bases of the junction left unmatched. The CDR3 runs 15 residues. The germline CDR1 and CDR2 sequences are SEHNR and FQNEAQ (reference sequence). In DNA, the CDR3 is TGTGCCAGCAGCCCGGACAGGGCTATCAACACTGAAGCTTTCTTT. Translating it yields CASSPDRAINTEAFF.

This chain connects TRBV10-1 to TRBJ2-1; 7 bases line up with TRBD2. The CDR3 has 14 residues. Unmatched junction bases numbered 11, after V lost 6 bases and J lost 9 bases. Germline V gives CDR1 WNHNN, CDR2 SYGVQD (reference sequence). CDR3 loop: CASRSSAGDGEQFF. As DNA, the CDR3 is TGCGCCAGCAGATCCTCGGCGGGGGACGGTGAGCAGTTCTTC.

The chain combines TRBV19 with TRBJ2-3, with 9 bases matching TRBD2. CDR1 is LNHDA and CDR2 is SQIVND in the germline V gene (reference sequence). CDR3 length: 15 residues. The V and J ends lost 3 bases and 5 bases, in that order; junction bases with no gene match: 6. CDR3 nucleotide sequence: TGTGCCAGTAGTATGAGGCGGGGGGGCCGAGATACGCAGTATTTT. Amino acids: CASSMRRGGRDTQYF.

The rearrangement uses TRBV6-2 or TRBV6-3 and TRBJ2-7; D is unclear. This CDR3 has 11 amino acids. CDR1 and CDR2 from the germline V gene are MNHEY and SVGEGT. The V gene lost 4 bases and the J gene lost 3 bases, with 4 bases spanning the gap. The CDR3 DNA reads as TGTGCCAGCAGTTTACTCTACGAGCAGTACTTC. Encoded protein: CASSLLYEQYF.

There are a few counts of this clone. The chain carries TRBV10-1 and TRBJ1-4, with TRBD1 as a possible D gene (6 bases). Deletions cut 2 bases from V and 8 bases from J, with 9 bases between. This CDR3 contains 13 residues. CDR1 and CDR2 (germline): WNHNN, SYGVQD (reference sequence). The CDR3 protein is CASSETRGEKLFF. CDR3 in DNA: TGCGCCAGCAGTGAGACCAGGGGCGAAAAACTGTTTTTT.

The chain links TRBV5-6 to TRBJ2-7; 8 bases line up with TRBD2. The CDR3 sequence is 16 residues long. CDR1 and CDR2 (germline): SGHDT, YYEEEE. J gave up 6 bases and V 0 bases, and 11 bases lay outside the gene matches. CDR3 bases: TGTGCCAGCAGCTTGGCCGGACTAGCAAACTTTGTCGAGCAGTACTTC. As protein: CASSLAGLANFVEQYF. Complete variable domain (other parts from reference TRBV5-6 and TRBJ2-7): DAGVTQSPTHLIKTRGQQVTLRCSPKSGHDTVSWYQQALGQGPQFIFQYYEEEERQRGNFPDRFSGHQFPNYSSELNVNALLLGDSALYLCASSLAGLANFVEQYFGPGTRLTVT.

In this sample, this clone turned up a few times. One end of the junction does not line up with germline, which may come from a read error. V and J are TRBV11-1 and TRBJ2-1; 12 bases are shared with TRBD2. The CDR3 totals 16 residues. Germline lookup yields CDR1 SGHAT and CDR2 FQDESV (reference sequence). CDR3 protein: CASSPRLAGEHNERFF. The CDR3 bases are TGTGCCAGCAGCCCGAGACTAGCGGGGGAACACAATGAGCGGTTCTTC.

CDR3 nucleotides: TGCAGTGCTAGTCAGGGATGGGAAAAACTGTTTTTT. Protein product: CSASQGWEKLFF. The chain employs TRBV20-1 and TRBJ1-4; D perhaps matches TRBD1 (5 bases). Trimming took 3 bases from V and 8 from J, leaving 10 bases between them. Germline assignment: CDR1 DFQATT and CDR2 SNEGSKA (reference sequence). The CDR3 totals 12 residues.

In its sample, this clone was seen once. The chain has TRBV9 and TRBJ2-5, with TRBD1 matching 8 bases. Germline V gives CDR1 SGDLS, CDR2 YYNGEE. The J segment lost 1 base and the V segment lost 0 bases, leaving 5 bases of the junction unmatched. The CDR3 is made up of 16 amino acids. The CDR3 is CASSVGLGTGQETQYF. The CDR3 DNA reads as TGTGCCAGCAGCGTAGGTTTGGGGACAGGCCAAGAGACCCAGTACTTC.

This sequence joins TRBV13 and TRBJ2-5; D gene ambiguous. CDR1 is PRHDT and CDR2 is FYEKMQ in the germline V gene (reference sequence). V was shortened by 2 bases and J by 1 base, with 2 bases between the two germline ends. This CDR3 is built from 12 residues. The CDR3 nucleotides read TGTGCCAGCAGCTTACGCCAAGAGACCCAGTACTTC. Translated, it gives CASSLRQETQYF.

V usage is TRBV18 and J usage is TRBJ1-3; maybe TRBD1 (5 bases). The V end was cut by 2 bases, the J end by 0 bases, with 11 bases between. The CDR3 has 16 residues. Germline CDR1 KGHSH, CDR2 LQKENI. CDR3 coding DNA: TGTGCCAGCTCACCATACGACAGAAGCTCTGGAAACACCATATATTTT. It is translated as CASSPYDRSSGNTIYF.

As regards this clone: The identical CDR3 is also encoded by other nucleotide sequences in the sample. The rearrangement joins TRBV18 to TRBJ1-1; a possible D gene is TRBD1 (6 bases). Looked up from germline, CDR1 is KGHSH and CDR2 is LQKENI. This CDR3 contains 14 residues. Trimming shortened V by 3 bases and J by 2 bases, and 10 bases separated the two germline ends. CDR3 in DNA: TGTGCCAGCTCACCTGGACAGTTAAACACTGAAGCTTTCTTT. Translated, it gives CASSPGQLNTEAFF.

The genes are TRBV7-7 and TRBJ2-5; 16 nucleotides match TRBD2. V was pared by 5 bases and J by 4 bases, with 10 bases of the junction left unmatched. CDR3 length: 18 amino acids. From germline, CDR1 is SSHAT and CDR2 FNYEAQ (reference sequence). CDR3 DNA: TGTGCCAGCAGCCCCGGGACTAGCGGGGGGGCCTGGTCAGAGACCCAGTACTTC. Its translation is CASSPGTSGGAWSETQYF. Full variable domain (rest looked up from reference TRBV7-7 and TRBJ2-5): GAGVSQSPRYKVTKRGQDVTLRCDPISSHATLYWYQQALGQGPEFLTYFNYEAQPDKSGLPSDRFSAERPEGSISTLTIQRTEQRDSAMYRCASSPGTSGGAWSETQYFGPGTRLLVL.

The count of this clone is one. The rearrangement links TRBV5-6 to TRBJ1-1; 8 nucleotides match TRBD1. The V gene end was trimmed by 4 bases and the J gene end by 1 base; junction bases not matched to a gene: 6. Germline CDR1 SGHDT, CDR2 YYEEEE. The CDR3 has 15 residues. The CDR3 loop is CASSAGTGRNTEAFF. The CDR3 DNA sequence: TGTGCCAGCAGCGCCGGGACAGGAAGGAACACTGAAGCTTTCTTT.

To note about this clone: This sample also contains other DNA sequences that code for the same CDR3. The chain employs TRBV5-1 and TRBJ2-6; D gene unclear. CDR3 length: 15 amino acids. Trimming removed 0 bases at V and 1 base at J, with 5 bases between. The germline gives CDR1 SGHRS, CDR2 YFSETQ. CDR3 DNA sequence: TGCGCCAGCAGCTTGGCCCTATCTGGGGCCAACGTCCTGACTTTC. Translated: CASSLALSGANVLTF. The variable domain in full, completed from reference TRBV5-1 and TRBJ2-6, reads KAGVTQTPRYLIKTRGQQVTLSCSPISGHRSVSWYQQTPGQGLQFLFEYFSETQRNKGNFPGRFSGRQFSNSRSEMNVSTLELGDSALYLCASSLALSGANVLTFGAGSRLTVL.

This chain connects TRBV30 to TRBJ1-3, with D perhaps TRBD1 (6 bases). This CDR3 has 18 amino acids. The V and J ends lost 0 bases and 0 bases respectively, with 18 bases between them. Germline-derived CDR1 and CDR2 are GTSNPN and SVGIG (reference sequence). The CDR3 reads CAWSVGSAGDVSGNTIYF. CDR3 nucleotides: TGTGCCTGGAGTGTAGGATCGGCAGGGGACGTCTCTGGAAACACCATATATTTT. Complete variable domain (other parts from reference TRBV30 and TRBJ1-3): SQTIHQWPATLVQPVGSPLSLECTVEGTSNPNLYWYRQAAGRGLQLLFYSVGIGQISSEVPQNLSASRPQDRQFILSSKKLLLSDSGFYLCAWSVGSAGDVSGNTIYFGEGSWLTVV.

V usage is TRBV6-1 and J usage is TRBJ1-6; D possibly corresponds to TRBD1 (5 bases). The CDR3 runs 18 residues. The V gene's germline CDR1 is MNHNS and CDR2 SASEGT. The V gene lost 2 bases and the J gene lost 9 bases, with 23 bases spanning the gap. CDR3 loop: CASSEKPRGEGLGSPLHF. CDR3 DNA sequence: TGTGCCAGCAGTGAAAAACCGCGGGGGGAGGGTCTAGGTTCACCCCTCCACTTT.

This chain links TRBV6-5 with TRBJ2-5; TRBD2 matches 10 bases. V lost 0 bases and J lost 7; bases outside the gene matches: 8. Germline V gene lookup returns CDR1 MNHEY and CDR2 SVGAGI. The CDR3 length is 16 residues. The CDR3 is CASSYSVAGGSRTQYF. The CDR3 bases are TGTGCCAGCAGTTACTCGGTAGCGGGGGGAAGTCGGACCCAGTACTTC.

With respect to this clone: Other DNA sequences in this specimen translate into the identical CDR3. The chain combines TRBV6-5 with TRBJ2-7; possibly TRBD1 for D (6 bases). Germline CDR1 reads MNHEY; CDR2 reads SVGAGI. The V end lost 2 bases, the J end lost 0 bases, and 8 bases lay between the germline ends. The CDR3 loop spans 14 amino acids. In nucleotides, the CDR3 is TGTGCCAGCAGTTACAGACAGGACTCCTACGAGCAGTACTTC. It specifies CASSYRQDSYEQYF.

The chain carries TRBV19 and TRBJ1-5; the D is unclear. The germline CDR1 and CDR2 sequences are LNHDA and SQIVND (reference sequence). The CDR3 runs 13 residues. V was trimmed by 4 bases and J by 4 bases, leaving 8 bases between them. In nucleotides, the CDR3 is TGTGCCAGTAGTACCCGGCGGAATCAGCCCCAGCATTTT. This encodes CASSTRRNQPQHF.

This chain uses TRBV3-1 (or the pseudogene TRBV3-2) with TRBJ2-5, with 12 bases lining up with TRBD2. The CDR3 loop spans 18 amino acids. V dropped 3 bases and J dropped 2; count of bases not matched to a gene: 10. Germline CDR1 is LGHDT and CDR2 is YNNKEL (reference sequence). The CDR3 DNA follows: TGTGCCAGCAGCCACCGGAGACTAGCGGGGGATATACAAGAGACCCAGTACTTC. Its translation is CASSHRRLAGDIQETQYF.

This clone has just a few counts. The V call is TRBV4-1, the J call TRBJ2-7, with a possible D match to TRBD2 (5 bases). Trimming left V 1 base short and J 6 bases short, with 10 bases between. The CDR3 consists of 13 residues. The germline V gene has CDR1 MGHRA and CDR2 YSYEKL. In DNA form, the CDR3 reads TGCGCCAGCAGCCAAGTGAGGGCTGGCGAGCAGTACTTC. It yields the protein CASSQVRAGEQYF.